This TCR beta chain appears in the sequencing data of a study of T cells after yellow fever vaccination. Production of TCR cDNA was by 5'RACE template switching, which also added a universal primer site and UMIs. MiXCR, applied by TCRdb to the 5' RACE reads, yields one record per CDR3 protein. The repertoire holds some 600,000 distinct CDR3 sequences, around 16% seen once, with around 16% in the top ten. Study-wide points: Repertoires sorted by FACS could include abundant clonotypes that are contaminants from the bulk population.

On this clonotype: Its antigen is not identified.

Germline V lookup: CDR1 MNHEY, CDR2 SVGAGI. The CDR3 is 12 residues long. The ends were cut back, 7 bases at V and 6 bases at J, with 9 bases in the middle. This sequence was found in a man younger than 35 who received the YFV17D yellow fever vaccine. This material consisted of PBMCs, taken about 5 days after the first yellow fever vaccination. V usage is TRBV6-5 and J usage is TRBJ2-2; possibly TRBD1 or TRBD2 for D (5 bases each). DNA for the CDR3: TGTGCCAGCACCCAGGGAGCCGGGGAGCTGTTTTTT. It translates to CASTQGAGELFF.